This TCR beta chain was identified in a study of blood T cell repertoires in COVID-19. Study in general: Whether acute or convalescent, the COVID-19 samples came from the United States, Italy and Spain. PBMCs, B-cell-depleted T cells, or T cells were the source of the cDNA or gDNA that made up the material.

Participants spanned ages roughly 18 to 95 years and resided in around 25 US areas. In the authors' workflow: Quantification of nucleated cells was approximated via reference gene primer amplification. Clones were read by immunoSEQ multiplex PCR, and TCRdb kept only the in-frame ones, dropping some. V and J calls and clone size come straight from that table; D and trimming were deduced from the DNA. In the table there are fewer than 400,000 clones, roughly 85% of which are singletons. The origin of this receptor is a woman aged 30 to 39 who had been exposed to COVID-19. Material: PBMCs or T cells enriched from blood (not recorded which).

The CDR3 sequence: CTTGVEPQHF. The CDR3, as DNA: TGTACGACAGGGGTGGAACCCCAGCATTTT. V usage is TRBV5-4 and J usage is TRBJ1-5; 8 nucleotides match TRBD1. The CDR3 totals 10 residues. Germline V gene lookup returns CDR1 SGHNT and CDR2 YYREEE (reference sequence).